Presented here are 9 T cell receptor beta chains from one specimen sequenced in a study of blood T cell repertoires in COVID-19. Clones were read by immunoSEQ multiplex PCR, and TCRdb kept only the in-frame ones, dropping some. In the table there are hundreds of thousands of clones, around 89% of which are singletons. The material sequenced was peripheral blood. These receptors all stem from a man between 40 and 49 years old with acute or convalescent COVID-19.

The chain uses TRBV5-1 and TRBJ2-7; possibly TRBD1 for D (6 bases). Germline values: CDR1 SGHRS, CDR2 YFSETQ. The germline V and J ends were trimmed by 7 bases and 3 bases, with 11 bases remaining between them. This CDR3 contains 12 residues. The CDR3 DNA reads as TGCGCCAGCCGGGACACCTACTACGAGCAGTACTTC. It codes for CASRDTYYEQYF.

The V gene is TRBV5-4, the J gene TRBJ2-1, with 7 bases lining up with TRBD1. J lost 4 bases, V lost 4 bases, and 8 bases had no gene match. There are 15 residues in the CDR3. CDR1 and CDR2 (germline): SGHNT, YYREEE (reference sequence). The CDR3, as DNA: TGTGCCAGCAGCCTCCCGGGACAGAGATACAATGAGCAGTTCTTC. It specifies CASSLPGQRYNEQFF.

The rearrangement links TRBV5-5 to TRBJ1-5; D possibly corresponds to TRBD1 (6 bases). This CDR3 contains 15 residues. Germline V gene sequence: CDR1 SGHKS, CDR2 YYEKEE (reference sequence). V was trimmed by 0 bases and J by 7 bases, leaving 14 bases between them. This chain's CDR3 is CASSLAGQGNQPQHF. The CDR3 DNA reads TGTGCCAGCAGCTTGGCCGGGCAGGGGAACCAGCCCCAGCATTTT. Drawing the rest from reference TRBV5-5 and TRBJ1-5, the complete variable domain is DAGVTQSPTHLIKTRGQQVTLRCSPISGHKSVSWYQQVLGQGPQFIFQYYEKEERGRGNFPDRFSARQFPNYSSELNVNALLLGDSALYLCASSLAGQGNQPQHFGDGTRLSIL.

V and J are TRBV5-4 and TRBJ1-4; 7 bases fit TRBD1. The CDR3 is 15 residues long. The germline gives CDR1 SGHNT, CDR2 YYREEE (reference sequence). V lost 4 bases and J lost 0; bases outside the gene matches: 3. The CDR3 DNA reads TGTGCCAGCAGCCCAGGGACAGCAACTAATGAAAAACTGTTTTTT. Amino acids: CASSPGTATNEKLFF.

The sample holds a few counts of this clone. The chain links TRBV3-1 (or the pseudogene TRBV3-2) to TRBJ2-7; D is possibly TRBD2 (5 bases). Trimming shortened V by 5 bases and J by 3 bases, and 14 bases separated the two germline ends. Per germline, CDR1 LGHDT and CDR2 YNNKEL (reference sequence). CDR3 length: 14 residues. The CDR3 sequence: CASSNTLSGYEQYF. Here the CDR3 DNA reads TGTGCCAGCAGCAACACCTTGAGCGGCTACGAGCAGTACTTC.

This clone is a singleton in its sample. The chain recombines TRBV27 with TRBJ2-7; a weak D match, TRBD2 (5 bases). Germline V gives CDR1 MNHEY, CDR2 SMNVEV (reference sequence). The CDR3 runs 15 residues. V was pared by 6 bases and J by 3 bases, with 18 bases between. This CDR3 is CASSPSPGKYYEQYF. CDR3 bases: TGTGCCAGCAGCCCTAGCCCGGGGAAATACTACGAGCAGTACTTC.

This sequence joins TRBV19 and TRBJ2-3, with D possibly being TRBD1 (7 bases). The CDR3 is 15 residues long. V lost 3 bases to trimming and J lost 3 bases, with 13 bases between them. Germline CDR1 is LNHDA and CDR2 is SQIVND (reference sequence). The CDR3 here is CASSIKAGGTDTQYF. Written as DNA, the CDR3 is TGTGCCAGTAGTATCAAGGCAGGGGGGACAGATACGCAGTATTTT.

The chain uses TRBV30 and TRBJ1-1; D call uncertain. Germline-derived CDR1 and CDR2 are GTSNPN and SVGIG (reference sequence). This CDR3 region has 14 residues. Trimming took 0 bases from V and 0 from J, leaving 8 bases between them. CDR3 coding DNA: TGTGCCTGGAGTGTTGGCCCAATGAACACTGAAGCTTTCTTT. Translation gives CAWSVGPMNTEAFF.

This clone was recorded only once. DNA for the CDR3: TGTGCCAGCAGCTTAGAGCGGGAGCGGCTAGCCCCTCAGCCCCAGCATTTT. Amino acid sequence: CASSLERERLAPQPQHF. The V call is TRBV7-2, the J call TRBJ1-5; D remains ambiguous. The germline CDR1 and CDR2 sequences are SGHTA and FQGNSA. The CDR3 has 17 amino acids. The V and J ends lost 1 base and 6 bases respectively, with 19 bases between them.